The next 21 T cell receptor beta chains were all read from a single sample in a study of regulatory T cells in long-lasting Graves disease. The TCR beta library used iRepertoire HTBI primers with Arm-PCR amplification of CDR3. TCRdb independently ran MiXCR on the multiplex PCR reads; one entry per CDR3 protein. The table records about 220,000 distinct CDR3 sequences, roughly 19% of them present only once. Time point noted: newly diagnosed GD, antithyroid drugs for less than 3 months. Extracted RNA from PBMCs served as the source of the TCR library. These same data were also listed under a study on T cells in Graves' hyperthyroidism and ophthalmopathy.

This material consisted of peripheral blood mononuclear cells (PBMCs), taken at new diagnosis, from a patient treated with antithyroid drugs. All receptors come from a woman aged 25 to 39 with Graves disease.

In this sample, this clonotype turned up many times. V gene TRBV12-3 or TRBV12-4 combines with J gene TRBJ1-5, with D unresolved. Trimming took off 8 bases at V and 1 base at J, with 30 bases between the two ends. The CDR3 length is 20 residues. CDR3 in DNA: TGTGCCAGCGGTCCAGGACGGACTTCACCGGATTTCGGAAGCAATCAGCCCCAGCATTTT. It encodes CASGPGRTSPDFGSNQPQHF.

This clonotype was seen only once. A read error likely explains this, since a far larger clone differs by one base. The rearrangement links TRBV7-9 to TRBJ2-7; TRBD2 matches at 8 bases. CDR3 length: 15 residues. Germline assignment: CDR1 SEHNR and CDR2 FQNEAQ (reference sequence). V dropped 7 bases and J dropped 9; count of bases not matched to a gene: 17. Here the CDR3 reads CASTLAGGASLGQYF. Written as DNA, the CDR3 is TGTGCCAGCACCCTGGCGGGGGGCGCTTCCCTCGGGCAGTACTTC. Full variable domain (rest looked up from reference TRBV7-9 and TRBJ2-7): DTGVSQNPRHKITKRGQNVTFRCDPISEHNRLYWYRQTLGQGPEFLTYFQNEAQLEKSRLLSDRFSAERPKGSFSTLEIQRTEQGDSAMYLCASTLAGGASLGQYFGPGTRLTVT.

This clonotype occurred many times. The rearrangement links TRBV30 to TRBJ2-7; 7 bases match TRBD1. Unmatched junction bases numbered 11, after V lost 3 bases and J lost 9 bases. From germline, CDR1 is GTSNPN and CDR2 SVGIG (reference sequence). The CDR3 extends over 13 amino acids. CDR3 bases: TGTGCCTGGAGCCCTCCAAACAGGGGTGGGCAGTACTTC. It yields the protein CAWSPPNRGGQYF. The entire variable domain, with the rest obtained from reference TRBV30 and TRBJ2-7, is as follows: SQTIHQWPATLVQPVGSPLSLECTVEGTSNPNLYWYRQAAGRGLQLLFYSVGIGQISSEVPQNLSASRPQDRQFILSSKKLLLSDSGFYLCAWSPPNRGGQYFGPGTRLTVT.

This clonotype came up a few times. V gene TRBV27 combines with J gene TRBJ2-1; 13 nucleotides agree with TRBD2. Per germline, CDR1 MNHEY and CDR2 SMNVEV (reference sequence). J lost 8 bases, V lost 2 bases, and 3 bases had no gene match. CDR3 size: 15 residues. CDR3 DNA: TGTGCCAGCAGTTTAACTAGCGGGAGGGCGGATGAGCAGTTCTTC. Translated: CASSLTSGRADEQFF.

This clonotype has at least ten counts. The V gene is TRBV28, the J gene TRBJ1-5, with TRBD1 as a possible D gene (5 bases). Between the trimmed V and J ends, which lost 3 bases and 0 bases, there was a span of 9 bases. Germline CDR1 is MDHEN and CDR2 is SYDVKM. The CDR3 length is 15 residues. This CDR3 reads CASSFQGSSNQPQHF. In DNA, the CDR3 is TGTGCCAGCAGTTTCCAGGGTTCTAGCAATCAGCCCCAGCATTTT.

The rearrangement links TRBV28 to TRBJ2-5; D call uncertain. The germline gives CDR1 MDHEN, CDR2 SYDVKM. The V end was cut by 1 base, the J end by 0 bases, with 15 bases between. The CDR3 has 17 residues. The CDR3 protein is CASSLFFIGLYQETQYF. CDR3 nucleotide sequence: TGTGCCAGCAGTTTATTTTTTATCGGCTTGTACCAAGAGACCCAGTACTTC.

This clonotype was recorded many times. The chain recombines TRBV28 with TRBJ1-1; D is undetermined. In germline, CDR1 is MDHEN, CDR2 SYDVKM. The CDR3 is made up of 14 amino acids. V was shortened by 1 base and J by 1 base, with 7 bases between the two germline ends. Here the CDR3 reads CASSLFVTNTEAFF. For the CDR3, the DNA is TGTGCCAGCAGTTTATTTGTGACGAACACTGAAGCTTTCTTT. The variable domain in full, completed from reference TRBV28 and TRBJ1-1, reads DVKVTQSSRYLVKRTGEKVFLECVQDMDHENMFWYRQDPGLGLRLIYFSYDVKMKEKGDIPEGYSVSREKKERFSLILESASTNQTSMYLCASSLFVTNTEAFFGQGTRLTVV.

Ten or more counts support this clonotype. This rearrangement joins TRBV27 to TRBJ1-2; D is uncertain. The CDR3 length is 13 residues. From germline, CDR1 is MNHEY and CDR2 SMNVEV (reference sequence). V was clipped by 5 bases and J by 4 bases, with 11 bases between them. In DNA form, the CDR3 reads TGTGCCAGCAGTCCAAGTGAGGGCTATGGCTACACCTTC. Translating gives CASSPSEGYGYTF.

This clonotype was seen repeatedly, ten times or more. The rearrangement joins TRBV20-1 to TRBJ2-1, with TRBD2 identical over 8 bases. The CDR3 has 12 residues. Trimming took 3 bases from V and 10 from J; bases not matched to a gene: 5. Germline assignment: CDR1 DFQATT and CDR2 SNEGSKA (reference sequence). CDR3 nucleotide sequence: TGCAGTGCTAGGGGACTAGATCACGAGCAGTTCTTC. It specifies CSARGLDHEQFF.

Many counts were recorded for this clonotype. The J gene is TRBJ2-1, the V gene TRBV7-6; no reliable D call. The CDR3 length is 14 residues. Germline loops: CDR1 SGHVS, CDR2 FNYEAQ. V shed 4 bases and J shed 6 bases, with 13 bases lying between them. As DNA, the CDR3 is TGTGCCAGCAGCTCCCCGACCTCAATCAATGAGCAGTTCTTC. Its protein is CASSSPTSINEQFF.

Of note for this clonotype: This clone may be a read error of a much larger clone one base away. The V and J genes are TRBV6-2 or TRBV6-3 and TRBJ1-1; 9 bases agree with TRBD1. CDR1 and CDR2 from the germline V gene are MNHEY and SVGEGT. CDR3 size: 14 residues. Trimming took 5 bases from V and 8 from J; bases not matched to a gene: 9. In DNA, the CDR3 is TGTGCCAGCAGTCCCGGACAGGGGATTTACGAAGCTTTCTTT. Protein sequence: CASSPGQGIYEAFF.

As to this clonotype: Since the CDR3 does not end with the conserved phenylalanine or tryptophan, this likely comes from a read error. The genes are TRBV14 and TRBJ1-1, with a possible D match to TRBD1 (5 bases). CDR3 length equals 13 residues. The germline V and J ends were trimmed by 4 bases and 3 bases, with 9 bases remaining between them. CDR1 SGHDN and CDR2 FVKESK come from the germline V gene. CDR3 region: CASSRQGYTEAFS. CDR3 DNA: TGTGCCAGCAGCCGTCAGGGATACACTGAAGCTTTCTCT.

As for this clonotype: Since a much larger clone is just one base distant, this may be a read error. The chain couples TRBV5-1 to TRBJ2-5; the D call may be TRBD1 or TRBD2 (5 bases each). Germline lookup yields CDR1 SGHRS and CDR2 YFSETQ. The CDR3 length is 15 residues. The CDR3 DNA is TGCGCCAGCAGCCCCGGGACCAGAATTTACAATGAGCAGTTATTC. This translates into CASSPGTRIYNEQLF.

The V call is TRBV20-1, the J call TRBJ2-5; TRBD2 is a possible D gene (6 bases). The germline V gene encodes CDR1 DFQATT and CDR2 SNEGSKA (reference sequence). This CDR3 is built from 15 residues. Trimming took 6 bases from V and 4 from J, leaving 21 bases between them. CDR3 sequence (DNA): TGCAGTGCCCCAACCCGGGGGAGAAATAGAGAGACCCAGTACTTC. Translation: CSAPTRGRNRETQYF.

The chain employs TRBV6-2 or TRBV6-3 and TRBJ2-5, with 13 bases aligning to TRBD2. There are 16 residues in the CDR3. Germline trimming cut 6 bases from V and 5 bases from J; bases unmatched to any gene: 9. Germline CDR1 is MNHEY and CDR2 is SVGEGT. The CDR3 bases are TGTGCCAGCAGCAAAACTAGCGGGAGGGCCTCTGAGACCCAGTACTTC. Amino acid sequence: CASSKTSGRASETQYF.

The chain carries TRBV30 and TRBJ1-6; perhaps TRBD1 as D (5 bases). CDR3 length: 15 amino acids. Trimming took off 4 bases at V and 10 bases at J, with 20 bases between the two ends. The germline gives CDR1 GTSNPN, CDR2 SVGIG (reference sequence). The CDR3 spells CAWKTATTLKSPLHF. The CDR3 DNA sequence: TGTGCCTGGAAGACAGCGACAACACTTAAGTCACCCCTCCACTTT.

Ten or more counts support this clonotype. This sequence joins TRBV2 and TRBJ2-2, with 9 bases fitting TRBD2. V lost 4 bases to trimming and J lost 4 bases; unmatched junction nucleotides: 7. CDR1 is SNHLY and CDR2 is FYNNEI in the germline V gene. This CDR3 spans 16 amino acids. The CDR3: CASSVWTSEVTGELFF. CDR3 DNA sequence: TGTGCCAGCAGTGTATGGACTAGCGAGGTCACCGGGGAGCTGTTTTTT.

Notes on this clonotype: One end of the junction varies from germline; a read error may be responsible. V usage is TRBV12-5 and J usage is TRBJ2-1; TRBD1 or TRBD2 may be the D gene (6 bases each). Germline V gene sequence: CDR1 LGHNT, CDR2 FRNRAP. CDR3 length: 16 residues. The chain's CDR3 is CASGFGGSSSYNEQLF. In DNA form, the CDR3 reads TGTGCTAGTGGTTTCGGGGGCTCTAGCTCCTACAATGAGCAGCTCTTC.

This clonotype was counted ten times or more. The CDR3: CSARHPRQGAYEQYF. In DNA, the CDR3 is TGCAGTGCTAGACACCCAAGACAGGGCGCCTACGAGCAGTACTTC. The V gene is TRBV20-1, the J gene TRBJ2-7; 7 bases align to TRBD1. This CDR3 is 15 amino acids long. In germline, CDR1 is DFQATT, CDR2 SNEGSKA (reference sequence). V was pared by 2 bases and J by 2 bases, with 9 bases of the junction left unmatched.

The chain links TRBV2 to TRBJ1-4; maybe TRBD1 (5 bases). In germline, CDR1 is SNHLY, CDR2 FYNNEI. Trimming cost V 5 bases and J 11 bases, with 15 bases left between them. CDR3 length: 13 residues. CDR3: CASSWDREGKLFF. The CDR3 nucleotides are TGTGCCAGCAGTTGGGACCGCGAGGGGAAACTGTTTTTT.

Ten or more counts support this clonotype. The chain couples TRBV6-1 to TRBJ1-5; D is uncertain. Germline-derived CDR1 and CDR2 are MNHNS and SASEGT. The CDR3 contains 18 residues. Trimming shortened V by 2 bases and J by 0 bases, and 17 bases separated the two germline ends. Here the CDR3 reads CASSETLNVGYSNQPQHF. CDR3 sequence (DNA): TGTGCCAGCAGTGAAACTCTCAACGTAGGGTATAGCAATCAGCCCCAGCATTTT.